These 7 T cell receptor beta chains were sequenced from one sample in a study of T cells in Graves' hyperthyroidism and ophthalmopathy. Template material for amplifying TCR beta CDR3 regions consisted of RNA transcripts. When the TCR CDR3 underwent first-round RT-PCR, the HTBI primer set was used. TCRdb re-called the multiplex PCR reads with MiXCR, one entry per CDR3 protein. In the table there are 250,000 to 350,000 distinct CDR3 sequences, around 17% of which are singletons. Sequencing was done on a sample of blood. The receptors derive from a man younger than 45 with Graves' hyperthyroidism.

Ten or more counts support this clonotype. The chain carries TRBV11-3 and TRBJ2-5, with 9 bases lining up with TRBD2. CDR3 length: 14 residues. V was clipped by 1 base and J by 4 bases; unmatched bases: 1. Germline-derived CDR1 and CDR2 are SGHNT and YENEEA. CDR3 DNA sequence: TGTGCCAGCAGCTTAGGAGCGGGAGGAGAGACCCAGTACTTC. This codes for CASSLGAGGETQYF. Variable domain in full (rest from reference TRBV11-3 and TRBJ2-5): EAGVVQSPRYKIIEKKQPVAFWCNPISGHNTLYWYLQNLGQGPELLIRYENEEAVDDSQLPKDRFSAERLKGVDSTLKIQPAELGDSAVYLCASSLGAGGETQYFGPGTRLLVL.

The chain uses TRBV5-1 and TRBJ2-7, with 10 bases fitting TRBD2. CDR3 size: 15 residues. Germline loops: CDR1 SGHRS, CDR2 YFSETQ. The J segment lost 5 bases and the V segment lost 0 bases, leaving 5 bases of the junction unmatched. CDR3 sequence: CASSLVGLAGDEQYF. CDR3 bases: TGCGCCAGCAGCTTGGTAGGCCTAGCGGGAGACGAGCAGTACTTC.

This clonotype occurred many times. V usage is TRBV28 and J usage is TRBJ2-1; possibly TRBD2 for D (5 bases). The CDR3 consists of 17 residues. Germline CDR1 MDHEN, CDR2 SYDVKM. Trimming shortened V by 3 bases and J by 7 bases, and 22 bases separated the two germline ends. For the CDR3, the DNA is TGTGCCAGCAGTTTCCCCTCTAAAAAGCGGACTGGGAATGAGCAGTTCTTC. Protein product: CASSFPSKKRTGNEQFF.

Only a few counts were recorded for this clonotype. V is TRBV6-1 and J is TRBJ1-5, with 9 bases fitting TRBD1. The CDR3 loop spans 15 amino acids. Per germline, CDR1 MNHNS and CDR2 SASEGT. Trimming cost V 3 bases and J 9 bases; bases outside gene matches: 9. CDR3 region: CASSDPGQGPPPQHF. In DNA form, the CDR3 reads TGTGCCAGCAGTGACCCGGGACAGGGTCCCCCGCCCCAGCATTTT.

Comments on this clonotype: A much larger clone sits a single nucleotide away, making a read error possible. The rearrangement links TRBV2 to TRBJ2-1; TRBD2 agrees at 13 bases. Germline assignment: CDR1 SNHLY and CDR2 FYNNEI. This CDR3 has 16 residues. Written as DNA, the CDR3 is TGTGCCAGCAGTGAAAGGACTAGCGGGAGCTACAATGAGCAGCTCTTC. Protein: CASSERTSGSYNEQLF.

This clonotype occurred a few times. The chain combines TRBV6-5 with TRBJ2-1, with D unresolved. The CDR3 is 14 amino acids. Per germline, CDR1 MNHEY and CDR2 SVGAGI. Deletions cut 3 bases from V and 1 base from J, with 7 bases between. In DNA form, the CDR3 reads TGTGCCAGCAGTTATCTACTGTCCTACAATGAGCAGTTCTTC. Amino acids: CASSYLLSYNEQFF.

This clonotype was detected many times. This chain uses TRBV24-1 with TRBJ2-1, with 8 nucleotides matching TRBD2. Germline V gene data show CDR1 as KGHDR and CDR2 as SFDVKD. The CDR3 has 16 residues. With V trimmed by 4 bases and J by 2 bases, 6 bases remained unmatched. The CDR3 DNA reads TGTGCCACCAGTGACATAAGCGGGGGAACCTACAATGAGCAGTTCTTC. Encoded protein: CATSDISGGTYNEQFF.